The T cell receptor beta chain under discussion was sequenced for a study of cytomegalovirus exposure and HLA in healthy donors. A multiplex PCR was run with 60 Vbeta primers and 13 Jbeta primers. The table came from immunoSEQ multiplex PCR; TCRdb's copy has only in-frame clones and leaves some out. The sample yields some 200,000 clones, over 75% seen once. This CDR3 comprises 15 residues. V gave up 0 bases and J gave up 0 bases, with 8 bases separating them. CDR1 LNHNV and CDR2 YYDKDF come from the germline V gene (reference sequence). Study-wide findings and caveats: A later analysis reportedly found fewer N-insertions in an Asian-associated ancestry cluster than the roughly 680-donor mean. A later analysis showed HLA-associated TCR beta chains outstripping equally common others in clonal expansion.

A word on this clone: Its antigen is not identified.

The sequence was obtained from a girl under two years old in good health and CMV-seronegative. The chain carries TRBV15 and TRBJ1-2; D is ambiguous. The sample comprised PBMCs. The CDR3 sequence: CATSRDNSPNYGYTF. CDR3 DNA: TGTGCCACCAGCAGAGATAACAGTCCTAACTATGGCTACACCTTC.